Following are 22 T cell receptor beta chains from one sample sequenced in a study of regulatory T cells in long-lasting Graves disease. HTBI primers from iRepertoire and Arm-PCR of CDR3 regions yielded the TCR beta libraries. Each CDR3 protein gets one entry after TCRdb re-called the multiplex PCR reads with MiXCR. The sample has under 300,000 distinct CDR3 sequences; about 17% are singletons. Described time point: newly diagnosed GD, antithyroid drugs for less than 3 months. PBMC RNA was the source of the TCR library. The sample here was peripheral blood mononuclear cells (PBMCs), taken at new diagnosis, from a patient treated with antithyroid drugs. The receptors stem from a female donor with Graves disease.

The chain couples TRBV11-2 to TRBJ2-2, with 9 bases fitting TRBD2. The CDR3 has 15 amino acids. V lost 4 bases, J lost 1 base, and 1 base stayed unmatched. The germline CDR1 and CDR2 sequences are SGHAT and FQNNGV. CDR3 DNA sequence: TGTGCCAGCAGCTCTAGCGGGAAGAACACCGGGGAGCTGTTTTTT. This sequence encodes CASSSSGKNTGELFF.

The sample holds many counts of this clonotype. The rearrangement joins TRBV30 to TRBJ2-5, with a weak D call TRBD2 (5 bases). This CDR3 region has 14 residues. Germline V gives CDR1 GTSNPN, CDR2 SVGIG (reference sequence). V lost 3 bases, J lost 5 bases, and 16 bases lay in between. For the CDR3, the DNA is TGTGCCTGGAGAAGAGGGCCCGTTCAGGAGACCCAGTACTTC. As protein: CAWRRGPVQETQYF.

This clonotype was counted ten times or more. The chain carries TRBV27 and TRBJ2-1; TRBD2 matches at 14 bases. The CDR3 is made up of 16 amino acids. Trimming removed 3 bases from V and 10 bases from J; junction bases left unmatched: 8. CDR1 is MNHEY, CDR2 SMNVEV, per germline (reference sequence). In nucleotides, the CDR3 is TGTGCCAGCAGTTTCCACGCCGGGACTAGCGGGAGCGAGCAGTTCTTC. Translating it yields CASSFHAGTSGSEQFF.

The table lists this clonotype with a count of one. This sequence joins TRBV5-5 and TRBJ2-5, with 7 positions matching TRBD1. V dropped 0 bases and J dropped 0; count of bases not matched to a gene: 5. The CDR3 consists of 16 residues. Per germline, CDR1 SGHKS and CDR2 YYEKEE (reference sequence). The CDR3 loop reads CASSLGTGSYQETQYF. DNA for the CDR3: TGTGCCAGCAGCTTGGGGACAGGATCGTACCAAGAGACCCAGTACTTC.

This clonotype was counted ten times or more. This sequence joins TRBV28 and TRBJ2-5; TRBD2 matches 11 bases. Germline CDR1 reads MDHEN; CDR2 reads SYDVKM. Germline trimming cut 7 bases from V and 1 base from J; bases unmatched to any gene: 8. This CDR3 has 16 residues. In DNA, the CDR3 is TGTGCCAGCATGACTAGCGGGGCTTTGGGCCAAGAGACCCAGTACTTC. This translates into CASMTSGALGQETQYF.

This clonotype was picked up many times. The chain links TRBV20-1 to TRBJ2-3; 7 bases match TRBD1. Germline-derived CDR1 and CDR2 are DFQATT and SNEGSKA (reference sequence). The CDR3 is 15 amino acids. V shed 6 bases, J shed 0 bases, and the junction held 9 bases outside the gene matches. The CDR3 sequence: CSAPPGQRSTDTQYF. The CDR3 region has the DNA TGCAGTGCACCTCCGGGACAGCGGAGCACAGATACGCAGTATTTT.

CDR3 residues: CASSDLYGTSGNTGELFF. The CDR3 DNA reads TGTGCCAGTAGTGATCTGTATGGGACTAGCGGGAACACCGGGGAGCTGTTTTTT. V usage is TRBV19 and J usage is TRBJ2-2, with 11 bases aligning to TRBD2. The junction had 9 bases not matched to a gene; V was cut back by 5 bases and J by 1 base. CDR3 length: 18 amino acids. Germline assignment: CDR1 LNHDA and CDR2 SQIVND (reference sequence).

This clonotype appeared many times. The chain couples TRBV6-1 to TRBJ2-1, with D perhaps matching TRBD2 (6 bases). V gave up 0 bases and J gave up 8 bases, with 17 bases separating them. Germline-derived CDR1 and CDR2 are MNHNS and SASEGT. The CDR3 runs to 16 residues. The CDR3 loop is CASSEAGREQFDEQFF. Here the CDR3 DNA reads TGTGCCAGCAGTGAAGCGGGGCGGGAACAATTCGATGAGCAGTTCTTC.

This clonotype was picked up many times. The chain employs TRBV12-3 or TRBV12-4 and TRBJ1-6, with D perhaps TRBD1 (5 bases). This CDR3 is 14 amino acids long. V was trimmed by 6 bases and J by 4 bases, leaving 10 bases between them. The CDR3 reads CASSPWGYNSPLHF. In nucleotides, the CDR3 is TGTGCCAGCAGCCCCTGGGGGTATAATTCACCCCTCCACTTT.

This clonotype was picked up many times. The rearrangement uses TRBV29-1 and TRBJ1-1, with D perhaps TRBD1 (6 bases). Trimming removed 7 bases from V and 7 bases from J, with 22 bases in between. The germline gives CDR1 SQVTM, CDR2 ANQGSEA. The CDR3 has 14 residues. The CDR3 loop reads CSAHGHPEQGEAFF. The CDR3 nucleotides are TGCAGCGCTCACGGTCACCCAGAACAGGGTGAAGCTTTCTTT.

The table lists this clonotype with many counts. The J gene is TRBJ2-5, the V gene TRBV29-1; 7 positions agree with TRBD1. V gave up 7 bases and J gave up 0 bases; unmatched junction bases: 2. This CDR3 has 12 amino acids. CDR1 SQVTM and CDR2 ANQGSEA come from the germline V gene. The CDR3 protein is CSATGYQETQYF. CDR3 DNA sequence: TGCAGCGCGACAGGGTACCAAGAGACCCAGTACTTC.

This clonotype has at least ten counts. The genes are TRBV12-3 or TRBV12-4 and TRBJ1-2, with 7 positions matching TRBD1. V trimming: 0 bases; J trimming: 3 bases; junction bases outside the gene matches: 7. This CDR3 comprises 16 residues. The CDR3 here is CASSLAGGVSDYGYTF. The CDR3 coding sequence is TGTGCCAGCAGTTTAGCAGGGGGCGTTTCGGACTATGGCTACACCTTC.

The sample holds many counts of this clonotype. The rearrangement uses TRBV6-5 and TRBJ2-2; D is undetermined. CDR3 length: 12 residues. Looked up from germline, CDR1 is MNHEY and CDR2 is SVGAGI. Trimming pared 2 bases from V and 6 bases from J, leaving 4 bases between. The CDR3 here is CASSYAAGELFF. CDR3 in DNA: TGTGCCAGCAGTTACGCGGCCGGGGAGCTGTTTTTT.

The rearrangement links TRBV16 to TRBJ2-3; TRBD2 matches at 10 bases. This CDR3 is 15 amino acids long. The V gene end was trimmed by 2 bases and the J gene end by 3 bases; junction bases not matched to a gene: 2. CDR1 and CDR2 from the germline V gene are KGHSY and FQNENV. CDR3 nucleotides: TGTGCCAGCAGCCAACCGGGACTAGCGACAGATACGCAGTATTTT. Protein sequence: CASSQPGLATDTQYF.

J is TRBJ1-5 and V is TRBV4-2; maybe TRBD1 (6 bases). The length of the CDR3 is 17 residues. Germline V gives CDR1 LGHNA, CDR2 YNFKEQ. V was clipped by 0 bases and J by 2 bases, with 14 bases between them. CDR3 nucleotides: TGTGCCAGCAGCCAAGAGGTGGGGGCCGGGGGCAATCAGCCCCAGCATTTT. Translating gives CASSQEVGAGGNQPQHF.

As for this clonotype: One junction end does not reproduce the germline sequence, and a read error may be involved. The J gene is TRBJ1-1, the V gene TRBV20-1, with D possibly TRBD1 on 5 matching bases. CDR1 is DFQATT, CDR2 SNEGSKA, per germline (reference sequence). The CDR3 runs to 12 residues. The CDR3 DNA follows: TGCAGTGCCGGCGGGGGGAGCGCTGAAGCTTCCTTT. Translation gives CSAGGGSAEASF.

The rearrangement joins TRBV20-1 to TRBJ1-4; perhaps TRBD1 as D (5 bases). Trimming pared 6 bases from V and 5 bases from J, leaving 16 bases between. CDR3 size: 14 residues. The V gene's germline CDR1 is DFQATT and CDR2 SNEGSKA (reference sequence). The CDR3 sequence: CSATTGTGNEKLFF. The CDR3 DNA follows: TGCAGTGCCACGACCGGGACGGGGAATGAAAAACTGTTTTTT.

Points on this clonotype: Given a far larger clone just one base away, this is likely a sequencing read error. The chain uses TRBV28 and TRBJ2-5; D unresolved. This CDR3 region has 13 residues. V gave up 6 bases and J gave up 11 bases, with 19 bases separating them. Germline CDR1 MDHEN, CDR2 SYDVKM. The CDR3 region has the DNA TGTGCCAGCAGGCCCTCAATCTGGGAAGAGCAGTACTTC. Translation: CASRPSIWEEQYF.

This clonotype occurred many times. The chain combines TRBV6-5 with TRBJ1-4; weak D call: TRBD1 (5 bases). The germline CDR1 and CDR2 sequences are MNHEY and SVGAGI. The CDR3 length is 14 residues. V lost 2 bases and J 5 bases, leaving 9 bases between the germline ends. The CDR3 bases are TGTGCCAGCAGTTACGGGGGAGAGAATGAAAAACTGTTTTTT. Encoded protein: CASSYGGENEKLFF.

This clonotype was picked up many times. The J gene is TRBJ2-7, the V gene TRBV6-1; 7 nucleotides line up with TRBD2. Germline V lookup: CDR1 MNHNS, CDR2 SASEGT. The CDR3 consists of 15 residues. The V segment lost 6 bases and the J segment 2 bases; nucleotides outside the gene matches: 10. Here the CDR3 reads CASRLSGAPAYEQYF. DNA of the CDR3: TGTGCCAGCAGACTGAGCGGGGCCCCGGCCTACGAGCAGTACTTC.

This clonotype showed up just a few times. The CDR3, as DNA: TGCAGTGCTGAATGGACACGCTCAACCTACGAGCAGTACTTC. This translates into CSAEWTRSTYEQYF. This chain connects TRBV20-1 to TRBJ2-7, with D possibly TRBD1 on 5 matching bases. Trimming cost V 5 bases and J 2 bases, with 16 bases left between them. CDR3 size: 14 residues. The germline gives CDR1 DFQATT, CDR2 SNEGSKA (reference sequence).

This chain joins TRBV27 and TRBJ2-7; 7 nucleotides align to TRBD1. V was pared by 5 bases and J by 2 bases, with 3 bases of the junction left unmatched. This CDR3 has 13 amino acids. The germline CDR1 and CDR2 sequences are MNHEY and SMNVEV (reference sequence). CDR3 sequence: CASSHGTAYEQYF. Written as DNA, the CDR3 is TGTGCCAGCAGTCACGGGACAGCCTACGAGCAGTACTTC.